What follows are 21 T cell receptor beta chains derived from one specimen sequenced in a study of high-grade serous ovarian cancer treatment subgroups. Tumor tissue was taken before any definitive surgery or chemotherapy was given. Sequencing was performed with immunoSEQ multiplex PCR; in TCRdb, only in-frame clones are kept and a portion is missing. The repertoire consists of around 8,000 clones, with roughly three quarters occurring once and the leading ten covering 9.5% to 13%. The sample comprised tumor tissue. The source of these receptors is a human donor with high-grade serous ovarian cancer.

This rearrangement joins TRBV4-1 to TRBJ2-7; the D gene is possibly TRBD1 (6 bases). This CDR3 comprises 15 residues. CDR1 MGHRA and CDR2 YSYEKL come from the germline V gene. The V end lost 0 bases, the J end lost 1 base, and 10 bases lay between the germline ends. CDR3 sequence (DNA): TGCGCCAGCAGCCAAGACAGGGGTCTATCCTACGAGCAGTACTTC. This gives the protein CASSQDRGLSYEQYF.

V and J are TRBV2 and TRBJ2-1, with TRBD1 identical over 7 bases. V lost 6 bases to trimming and J lost 0 bases; unmatched junction nucleotides: 5. The CDR3 totals 15 residues. Germline V CDR1 and CDR2: SNHLY, FYNNEI. The CDR3 loop is CASRWDSGSYNEQFF. CDR3 nucleotides: TGTGCCAGCAGGTGGGACAGTGGCTCCTACAATGAGCAGTTCTTC.

The chain recombines TRBV5-6 with TRBJ2-7; the match to TRBD1 covers 7 bases. CDR3 size: 15 residues. Germline V gene data show CDR1 as SGHDT and CDR2 as YYEEEE. V lost 0 bases, J lost 6 bases, and 9 bases stayed unmatched. CDR3 sequence reads: CASSLGTTGISEQYF. DNA for the CDR3: TGTGCCAGCAGCTTGGGGACGACAGGGATCTCCGAGCAGTACTTC.

This chain uses TRBV9 with TRBJ2-2; D possibly corresponds to TRBD2 (6 bases). V lost 4 bases, J lost 4 bases, and 17 bases lay in between. This CDR3 spans 16 amino acids. The germline V gene has CDR1 SGDLS and CDR2 YYNGEE. CDR3 amino acids: CASSPRGSGSTGELFF. The CDR3 DNA follows: TGTGCCAGCAGCCCTAGGGGTAGCGGAAGCACCGGGGAGCTGTTTTTT. The variable domain in full, completed from reference TRBV9 and TRBJ2-2, reads DSGVTQTPKHLITATGQRVTLRCSPRSGDLSVYWYQQSLDQGLQFLIQYYNGEERAKGNILERFSAQQFPDLHSELNLSSLELGDSALYFCASSPRGSGSTGELFFGEGSRLTVL.

V gene TRBV7-3 combines with J gene TRBJ2-7; D gene ambiguous. The CDR3 covers 13 residues. With 0 bases removed from V and 4 bases from J, the gap between germline ends came to 7 bases. Germline V gene sequence: CDR1 SGHTA, CDR2 FQGTGA. CDR3: CASSLTPQYEQYF. The CDR3 DNA follows: TGTGCCAGCAGCTTAACCCCCCAGTACGAGCAGTACTTC.

Only one count was recorded for this clone. DNA for the CDR3: TGTGCCAGTAGTATAGAAGTCGGCAGAGGAAACTATGGCTACACCTTC. Encoded protein: CASSIEVGRGNYGYTF. The chain uses TRBV19 and TRBJ1-2, with unresolved D. The V end lost 0 bases, the J end lost 2 bases, and 13 bases lay between the germline ends. Germline loops: CDR1 LNHDA, CDR2 SQIVND (reference sequence). The CDR3 is 16 amino acids.

This chain links TRBV11-2 with TRBJ2-5, with D perhaps TRBD1 or TRBD2 (6 bases each). The better agreement between TRBJ2-7 and the DNA end casts doubt on the J call. The CDR3 runs 17 residues. CDR1 is SGHAT, CDR2 FQNNGV, per germline. CDR3: CASSLDFWRGESYEQYF. CDR3 coding DNA: TGTGCCAGCAGCTTAGATTTTTGGAGGGGGGAGTCCTACGAGCAGTACTTC.

The V call is TRBV5-6, the J call TRBJ2-3; the match to TRBD1 covers 10 bases. V dropped 4 bases and J dropped 4; count of bases not matched to a gene: 9. The CDR3 spans 16 residues. In germline, CDR1 is SGHDT, CDR2 YYEEEE. As DNA, the CDR3 is TGTGCCAGCAGCACCGGACAGGGGGATGGAGCAGATACGCAGTATTTT. Protein sequence: CASSTGQGDGADTQYF. The whole variable domain, filled in from reference TRBV5-6 and TRBJ2-3, reads DAGVTQSPTHLIKTRGQQVTLRCSPKSGHDTVSWYQQALGQGPQFIFQYYEEEERQRGNFPDRFSGHQFPNYSSELNVNALLLGDSALYLCASSTGQGDGADTQYFGPGTRLTVL.

The CDR3 region is CASSARSGQETQYF. CDR3 coding DNA: TGTGCCAGCAGCGCCCGTTCGGGGCAAGAGACCCAGTACTTC. This sequence joins TRBV11-3 and TRBJ2-5; TRBD2 is a possible D gene (5 bases). V was cut by 5 bases and J by 2 bases, with 12 bases left in between. This CDR3 has 14 residues. Germline V gene data show CDR1 as SGHNT and CDR2 as YENEEA.

J is TRBJ2-2 and V is TRBV7-9; TRBD2 is a possible D gene (5 bases). In germline, CDR1 is SEHNR, CDR2 FQNEAQ (reference sequence). CDR3 length: 16 amino acids. Trimming took off 5 bases at V and 4 bases at J, with 17 bases between the two ends. CDR3 DNA sequence: TGTGCCAGCAGCCCACCTGGGGAGACTTTCACCGGGGAGCTGTTTTTT. Translation gives CASSPPGETFTGELFF.

The V call is TRBV7-2, the J call TRBJ1-4, with D perhaps matching TRBD1 (6 bases). Trimming took 4 bases from V and 0 from J, leaving 9 bases between them. The CDR3 contains 15 residues. Germline loops: CDR1 SGHTA, CDR2 FQGNSA. CDR3 sequence (DNA): TGTGCCAGCAGCTCGACAGGAGCAACTAATGAAAAACTGTTTTTT. Translated, it gives CASSSTGATNEKLFF.

V usage is TRBV4-3 and J usage is TRBJ2-5; D may match TRBD1 or TRBD2 (5 bases each). The J call may be mistaken, given a closer DNA end match to TRBJ2-7. The CDR3 sequence is 14 residues long. Germline V CDR1 and CDR2: LGHNA, YSLEER. The CDR3 DNA sequence: TGCGCCAGCAGCCAGGGGCGAGGGGCCGACGAGCAGTACTTC. Translated: CASSQGRGADEQYF.

V usage is TRBV7-3 and J usage is TRBJ2-7; the match to TRBD2 covers 7 bases. The V segment lost 6 bases and the J segment 2 bases; nucleotides outside the gene matches: 4. The CDR3 spans 13 residues. Germline V lookup: CDR1 SGHTA, CDR2 FQGTGA. CDR3 amino acids: CASSLGLAYEQYF. The DNA of the CDR3 is TGTGCCAGCAGTTTAGGACTAGCCTACGAGCAGTACTTC. The full variable domain, completed using reference TRBV7-3 and TRBJ2-7, is GAGVSQTPSNKVTEKGKYVELRCDPISGHTALYWYRQSLGQGPEFLIYFQGTGAADDSGLPNDRFFAVRPEGSVSTLKIQRTERGDSAVYLCASSLGLAYEQYFGPGTRLTVT.

This clone is medium-sized by share. The chain is built from TRBV2 and TRBJ2-7; 11 bases agree with TRBD1. The CDR3 contains 13 residues. The ends lost 7 bases at V and 4 bases at J; junction bases unmatched: 3. Germline V lookup: CDR1 SNHLY, CDR2 FYNNEI. The CDR3 protein is CASMDRGRYEQYF. CDR3 in DNA: TGTGCCAGCATGGACAGGGGGCGATACGAGCAGTACTTC.

The genes are TRBV27 and TRBJ1-1, with D perhaps matching TRBD1 (5 bases). Germline V CDR1 and CDR2: MNHEY, SMNVEV (reference sequence). CDR3 size: 11 residues. With 8 bases removed from V and 6 bases from J, the gap between germline ends came to 10 bases. The CDR3 reads CASPRGSEAFF. DNA for the CDR3: TGTGCCAGCCCCCGGGGCTCTGAAGCTTTCTTT.

The gene calls are TRBV9 and TRBJ2-4; D is perhaps TRBD1 (6 bases). The CDR3 is 12 amino acids. The V and J ends lost 3 bases and 9 bases respectively, with 10 bases between them. Germline lookup yields CDR1 SGDLS and CDR2 YYNGEE. CDR3 DNA: TGTGCCAGCAGCGCACTCAGGGGCATTCAGTACTTC. It specifies CASSALRGIQYF.

The V and J genes are TRBV28 and TRBJ1-2, with 8 bases identical to TRBD1. The CDR3 runs to 14 residues. CDR1 is MDHEN, CDR2 SYDVKM, per germline. The V gene end was trimmed by 5 bases and the J gene end by 7 bases; junction bases not matched to a gene: 9. The CDR3 region is CASSLIRTGSGYTF. CDR3 bases: TGTGCCAGCAGTCTTATACGGACAGGGAGTGGCTACACCTTC.

This clone occurred a few times. This CDR3 reads CASSFPTPGSLNSPLHF. The DNA for the CDR3 is TGTGCCAGCAGCTTTCCCACCCCCGGCTCGCTTAATTCACCCCTCCACTTT. This chain connects TRBV5-8 to TRBJ1-6; no clear D gene. From germline, CDR1 is SGHTS and CDR2 YDEGEE. V dropped 2 bases and J dropped 6 bases, with 18 bases sitting between them. This CDR3 spans 17 amino acids.

The chain links TRBV28 to TRBJ1-6; 7 nucleotides align to TRBD1. Unmatched junction bases numbered 11, after V lost 3 bases and J lost 0 bases. From germline, CDR1 is MDHEN and CDR2 SYDVKM. This CDR3 is built from 19 residues. The CDR3 here is CASSFTTTGLSSYNSPLHF. In DNA, the CDR3 is TGTGCCAGCAGTTTTACAACGACAGGGCTGAGCTCCTATAATTCACCCCTCCACTTT.

This clone was seen once. CDR3 DNA: TGTGCCAGCAGCTTAGGGCTGAACACTGAAGCTTTCTTT. Translation gives CASSLGLNTEAFF. This chain joins TRBV13 and TRBJ1-1, with D unresolved. V lost 0 bases, J lost 0 bases, and 2 bases lay in between. CDR1 and CDR2 from the germline V gene are PRHDT and FYEKMQ (reference sequence). The CDR3 runs 13 residues.

The sample holds one count of this clone. The chain uses TRBV5-4 and TRBJ2-2; TRBD2 matches 7 bases. This CDR3 has 16 amino acids. The germline V gene encodes CDR1 SGHNT and CDR2 YYREEE (reference sequence). The trim removed 2 bases at V and 1 base at J, leaving 5 bases unmatched. CDR3 region: CASSLSSGMNTGELFF. The CDR3 DNA sequence: TGTGCCAGCAGCTTATCGAGCGGGATGAACACCGGGGAGCTGTTTTTT. Using reference TRBV5-4 and TRBJ2-2 for the parts outside the CDR3, the full variable domain is ETGVTQSPTHLIKTRGQQVTLRCSSQSGHNTVSWYQQALGQGPQFIFQYYREEENGRGNFPPRFSGLQFPNYSSELNVNALELDDSALYLCASSLSSGMNTGELFFGEGSRLTVL.